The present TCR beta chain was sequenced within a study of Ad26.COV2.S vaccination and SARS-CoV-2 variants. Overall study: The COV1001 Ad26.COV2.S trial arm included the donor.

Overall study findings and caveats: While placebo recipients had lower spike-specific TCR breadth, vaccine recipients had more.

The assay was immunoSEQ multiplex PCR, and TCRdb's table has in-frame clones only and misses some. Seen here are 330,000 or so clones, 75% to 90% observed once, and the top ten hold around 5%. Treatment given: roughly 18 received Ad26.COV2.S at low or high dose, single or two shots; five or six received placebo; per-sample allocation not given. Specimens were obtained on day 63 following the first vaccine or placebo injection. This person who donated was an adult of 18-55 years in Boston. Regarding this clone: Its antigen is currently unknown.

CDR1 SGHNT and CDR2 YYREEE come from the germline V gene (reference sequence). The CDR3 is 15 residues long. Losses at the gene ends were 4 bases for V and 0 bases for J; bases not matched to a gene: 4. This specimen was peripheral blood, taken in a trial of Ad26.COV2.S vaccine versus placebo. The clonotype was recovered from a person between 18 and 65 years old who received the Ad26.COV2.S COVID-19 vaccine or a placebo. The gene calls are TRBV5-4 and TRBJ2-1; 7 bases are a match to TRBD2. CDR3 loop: CASSLAASSYNEQFF. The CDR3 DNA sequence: TGTGCCAGCAGCCTAGCGGCTAGCTCCTACAATGAGCAGTTCTTC.